This T cell receptor (beta chain) is drawn from a study of T cell repertoires in ileal Crohn's disease. Study context: Surgery for a complication: stricturing in around 60%, penetrating in 39%.

Trimming cost V 9 bases and J 7 bases, with 13 bases left between them. The CDR3 has 13 residues. Per the germline V gene, CDR1 is SGHTA and CDR2 is FQGNSA. Time point given: neoterminal ileum biopsy at postoperative endoscopy, about 6 months after surgery. Per sample, roughly 0.5 micrograms of biopsy DNA were TCRB immunosequenced. The data were produced by immunoSEQ multiplex PCR, yet TCRdb's version contains in-frame clones alone and is incomplete. The sample holds some 7,000 clones, roughly 80% seen once. The chain is built from TRBV7-2 and TRBJ1-6; D is perhaps TRBD1 (6 bases). Input material: ileal tissue. The clonotype was recovered from an adult with Crohn's disease. DNA for the CDR3: TGTGCCAGTAACCAGGGGTTGAATTCACCCCTCCACTTT. Translating it yields CASNQGLNSPLHF.